Described below is a single TCR beta chain sequence and its context. This clonotype was counted ten times or more. Its cognate antigen has yet to be identified. Base-call qualities are not available, and no considerably larger clone is one nucleotide away. This sample stems from a study of T-cell reconstitution after alpha-beta-depleted transplantation in children (dated by TCRdb to the mid-2010s). About the study as a whole: T-cell immune reconstitution after TCRalphabeta/CD19-depleted allogeneic hematopoietic cell transplantation in children was quantitatively tracked in the study by means of TCR repertoire profiling. Study-level results and caveats: In some patients, high TCRbeta diversity at day 60 was attributed to recipient T cells and intrathymic progenitors that had survived conditioning. The frequencies of hyperexpanded clones fell over the following months, and after one year, T-cell counts and TCRbeta diversity were mostly attributed to newly produced T cells. Apparently early alphabetaT-cell count recovery about two months after transplant reportedly relied on only several hundred rapidly expanded clones derived from non-depleted graft cells.

At the junction V is shortened by 6 bases and J by 0 bases; bases outside the gene matches: 8. Its CDR3 holds 15 amino acids, cysteine through phenylalanine. Of the read, only the CDR3 DNA is kept; its 45 bases are in frame from base 1. CDR1 is given as SQVTM and CDR2 as ANQGSEA, both from the germline V gene. Library preparation employed PCR. Sequencing instrument: Illumina HiSeq 2500. TCR library preparation used molecular barcoding, with unique molecular identifiers applied to normalize quantification of the TCRbeta repertoire. The raw public data were reprocessed by TCRdb itself: fastp quality trimming at Q25, MiXCR clonotype calling, in-frame beta chains only. Each record represents a unique CDR3 protein, reported with the most common genes and DNA among its rows. Here the sample has fewer than 700,000 distinct CDR3 sequences; 10% to 15% occur a single time. 2% to 2.5% of the sample comes from the top ten.

The meaning of the sample's treatment or condition label: allogeneic hematopoietic cell transplantation with graft depleted of TCRalphabeta T cells and CD19 B cells. Transplant recipients were children who received TCRalphabeta/CD19-depleted allogeneic hematopoietic cell grafts. The source of this sequence is a male patient between 5 and 17 years old who had a stem cell transplant for acute myeloid leukemia, so the T cells may come from the graft donor. The chain is assembled from TRBV29-1 and TRBJ1-2; 9 central bases correspond to TRBD1. The sequencing here drew on PBMCs, mostly from graft donor cells, taken 360 days after TCRalphabeta/CD19-depleted stem cell transplant. For the CDR3, the sequence is CSVDGTGRANYGYTF. The DNA reads as follows: TGCAGCGTCGACGGGACAGGGAGGGCTAACTATGGCTACACCTTC.